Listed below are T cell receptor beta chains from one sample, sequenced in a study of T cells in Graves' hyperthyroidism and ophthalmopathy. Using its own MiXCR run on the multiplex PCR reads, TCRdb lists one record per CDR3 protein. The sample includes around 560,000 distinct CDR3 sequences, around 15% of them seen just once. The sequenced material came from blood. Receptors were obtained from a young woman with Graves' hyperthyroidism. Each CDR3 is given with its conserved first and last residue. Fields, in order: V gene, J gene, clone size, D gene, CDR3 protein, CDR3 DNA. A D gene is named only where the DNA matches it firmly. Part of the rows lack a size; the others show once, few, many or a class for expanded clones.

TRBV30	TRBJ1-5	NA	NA	CAWSVGGAGSNQPQHF	TGTGCCTGGAGTGTAGGCGGGGCGGGGAGCAATCAGCCCCAGCATTTT
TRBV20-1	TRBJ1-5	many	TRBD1	CSALDRLSNQPQHF	TGCAGTGCCCTGGACAGGCTGAGCAATCAGCCCCAGCATTTT
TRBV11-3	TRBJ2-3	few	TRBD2	CASNSRGGADTQYF	TGTGCCAGCAACTCACGGGGGGGCGCAGATACGCAGTATTTT
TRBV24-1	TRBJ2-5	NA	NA	CATAGGETQYF	TGTGCCACCGCGGGTGGGGAGACCCAGTACTTC
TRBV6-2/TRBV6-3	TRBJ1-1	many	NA	CASSYAAPLGTEAFF	TGTGCCAGCAGTTACGCGGCCCCGTTGGGCACTGAAGCTTTCTTT
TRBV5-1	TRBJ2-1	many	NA	CASVRVNEQFF	TGCGCCAGCGTAAGGGTAAATGAGCAGTTCTTC
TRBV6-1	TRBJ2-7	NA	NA	CASSQTGGWDEQYF	TGTGCCAGCAGTCAAACGGGGGGCTGGGACGAGCAGTACTTC
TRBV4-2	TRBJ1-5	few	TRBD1	CASSQPDRVGQPQHF	TGTGCCAGCAGCCAACCAGACAGGGTTGGGCAGCCCCAGCATTTT
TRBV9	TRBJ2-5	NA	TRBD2	CASSPRTSGTETQYF	TGTGCCAGCAGCCCCCGGACTAGCGGGACAGAGACCCAGTACTTC
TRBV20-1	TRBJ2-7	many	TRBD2	CSASSSGSLYEQYF	TGCAGTGCGTCTTCTAGCGGGAGTCTCTACGAGCAGTACTTC
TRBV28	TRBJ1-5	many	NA	CASRVLGLHSNQPQHF	TGTGCCAGCAGGGTTCTGGGACTCCATAGCAATCAGCCCCAGCATTTT
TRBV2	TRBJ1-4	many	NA	CASSPPYRGHRNEKLFF	TGTGCCAGCAGTCCCCCATATAGGGGACACCGAAATGAAAAACTGTTTTTT
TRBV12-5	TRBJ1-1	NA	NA	CASGLMSLTAKGAFF	TGTGCTAGTGGTTTGATGAGCCTGACAGCCAAGGGGGCTTTCTTT
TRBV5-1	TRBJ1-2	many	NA	CASSGENYGYTF	TGCGCCAGCAGTGGGGAAAACTATGGCTACACCTTC
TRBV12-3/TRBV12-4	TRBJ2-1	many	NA	CASSLAWDERSQFF	TGTGCCAGCAGTTTAGCGTGGGATGAAAGGTCTCAGTTCTTC
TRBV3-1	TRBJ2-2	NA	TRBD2	CASSHQKAGTSGPGELFF	TGTGCCAGCAGCCATCAAAAGGCGGGGACTAGCGGACCCGGGGAGCTGTTTTTT
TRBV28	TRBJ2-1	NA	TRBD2	CASRGGLAGGPYNEQFF	TGTGCCAGCAGAGGCGGACTAGCGGGAGGGCCCTACAATGAGCAGTTCTTC
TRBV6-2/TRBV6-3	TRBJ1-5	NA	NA	CASRPPVAGNQPQHF	TGTGCCAGCAGACCTCCTGTAGCGGGCAATCAGCCCCAGCATTTT
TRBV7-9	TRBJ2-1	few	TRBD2	CASSFAGGNNEQFF	TGTGCCAGCAGCTTTGCGGGAGGGAACAATGAGCAGTTCTTC
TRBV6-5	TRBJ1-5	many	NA	CASSYPGQTHQPQHF	TGTGCCAGCAGTTACCCGGGCCAGACTCATCAGCCCCAGCATTTT
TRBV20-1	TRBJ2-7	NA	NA	CSAFRESYEQYF	TGCAGTGCTTTCAGGGAATCCTACGAGCAGTACTTC
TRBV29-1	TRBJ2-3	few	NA	CSVVSETSTDTQYF	TGCAGCGTTGTGTCAGAAACTAGCACAGATACGCAGTATTTT
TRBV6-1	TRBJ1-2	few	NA	CASRADWKVGGYTF	TGTGCCAGCAGAGCCGACTGGAAAGTCGGGGGCTACACCTTC
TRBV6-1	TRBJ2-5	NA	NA	CASSPGVYQETQYF	TGTGCCAGCAGCCCGGGGGTTTACCAAGAGACCCAGTACTTC
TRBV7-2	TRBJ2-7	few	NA	CASSPWIPSSYEQYF	TGTGCCAGCAGCCCATGGATTCCGAGCTCCTACGAGCAGTACTTC
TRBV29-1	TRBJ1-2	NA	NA	CSVEPDSRGYTF	TGCAGCGTTGAACCGGACAGCCGGGGCTACACCTTC
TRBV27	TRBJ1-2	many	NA	CASSPATGFYGYTF	TGTGCCAGCAGTCCCGCCACAGGATTCTATGGCTACACCTTC
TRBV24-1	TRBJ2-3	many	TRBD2	CATSDSAGGRTGDTQYF	TGTGCCACCAGTGACTCAGCGGGGGGCCGCACCGGAGATACGCAGTATTTT
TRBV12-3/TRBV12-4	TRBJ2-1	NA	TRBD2	CASSQPTSGVYEQFF	TGTGCCAGCAGCCAGCCGACTAGCGGGGTCTATGAGCAGTTCTTC
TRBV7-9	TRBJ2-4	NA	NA	CASSIASQQGIQYF	TGTGCCAGCAGCATAGCTAGTCAGCAGGGCATTCAGTACTTC
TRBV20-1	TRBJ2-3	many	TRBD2	CSAPTSGGQDTQYF	TGCAGTGCTCCCACTAGCGGCGGGCAAGATACGCAGTATTTT
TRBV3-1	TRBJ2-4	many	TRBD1	CASTLTGDENIQYF	TGTGCCAGCACCTTGACAGGGGATGAAAACATTCAGTACTTC
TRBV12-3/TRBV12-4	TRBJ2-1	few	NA	CASSFYREVTEQFF	TGTGCCAGCAGTTTTTACAGGGAAGTTACTGAGCAGTTCTTC
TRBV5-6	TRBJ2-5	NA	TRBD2	CASNPKGLAGVPAETQYF	TGTGCCAGCAACCCTAAGGGACTAGCGGGAGTTCCGGCAGAGACCCAGTACTTC
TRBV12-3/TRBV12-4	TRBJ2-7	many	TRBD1	CASSLGQPPYEQYF	TGTGCCAGCAGCCTGGGACAGCCCCCCTACGAGCAGTACTTC
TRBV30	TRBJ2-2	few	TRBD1	CAQTGGLGGELFF	TGTGCCCAGACAGGGGGCTTGGGCGGGGAGCTGTTTTTT
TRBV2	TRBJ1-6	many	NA	CASSVQGAGSPLHF	TGTGCCAGCAGTGTTCAGGGCGCCGGTTCACCCCTCCACTTT
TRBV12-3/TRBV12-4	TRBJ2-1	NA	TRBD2	CASSFTSGNNEQFF	TGTGCCAGCAGTTTTACCAGCGGGAACAATGAGCAGTTCTTC
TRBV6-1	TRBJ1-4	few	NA	CASRVSSIGNEKLFF	TGTGCCAGCAGGGTCTCCAGCATTGGTAATGAAAAACTGTTTTTT
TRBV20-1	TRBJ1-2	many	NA	CSAKEGGGYTF	TGCAGTGCTAAGGAGGGTGGTGGCTACACCTTC
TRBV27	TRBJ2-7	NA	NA	CASSANLGYEQYF	TGTGCCAGCAGTGCTAATCTAGGCTACGAGCAGTACTTC
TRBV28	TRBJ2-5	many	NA	CASRAAQETQYF	TGTGCCAGCAGGGCAGCACAAGAGACCCAGTACTTC
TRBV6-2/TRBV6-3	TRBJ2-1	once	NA	CASSYSSEYNGQFF	TGTGCCAGCAGTTACTCTTCGGAGTACAATGGGCAGTTCTTC
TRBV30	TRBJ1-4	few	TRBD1	CAWSEGTGQEKLFF	TGTGCCTGGAGTGAGGGGACAGGGCAGGAAAAACTGTTTTTT
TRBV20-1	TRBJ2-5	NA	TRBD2	CSATLTSGAQETQYF	TGCAGTGCTACCCTGACTAGCGGGGCTCAAGAGACCCAGTACTTC
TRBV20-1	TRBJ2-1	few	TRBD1	CSARAGTGGENEQFF	TGCAGTGCTAGGGCCGGGACAGGGGGGGAAAATGAGCAGTTCTTC
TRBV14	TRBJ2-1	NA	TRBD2	CASSQDRSLAVYNEQFF	TGTGCCAGCAGCCAAGATCGGTCGCTAGCGGTGTACAATGAGCAGTTCTTC
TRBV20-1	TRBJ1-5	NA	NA	CSARNPGTAFKRSQPQHF	TGCAGTGCTAGAAACCCCGGGACGGCTTTCAAGCGGAGTCAGCCCCAGCATTTT
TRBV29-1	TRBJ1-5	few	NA	CSASGRDGNQPQHF	TGCAGCGCCTCTGGCCGGGACGGCAATCAGCCCCAGCATTTT
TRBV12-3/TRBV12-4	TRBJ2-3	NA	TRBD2	CASSWIGGGNTQYF	TGTGCCAGCAGTTGGATCGGGGGGGGTAATACGCAGTATTTT
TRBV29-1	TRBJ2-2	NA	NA	CSVEELFGELFF	TGCAGCGTTGAAGAATTATTCGGGGAGCTGTTTTTT
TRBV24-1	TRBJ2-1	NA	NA	CATSDFAGDRGHEQFF	TGTGCCACCAGTGATTTCGCGGGGGACAGAGGGCATGAGCAGTTCTTC
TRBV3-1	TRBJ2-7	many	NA	CASSQAQQGWEQYF	TGTGCCAGCAGCCAGGCCCAACAGGGATGGGAGCAGTACTTC
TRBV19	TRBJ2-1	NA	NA	CATLGRAEIGDEQFF	TGTGCCACCCTCGGTAGGGCCGAAATTGGAGATGAGCAGTTCTTC
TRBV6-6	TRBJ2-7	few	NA	CASSYVGQGSYEQYF	TGTGCCAGCAGTTACGTGGGCCAGGGCTCCTACGAGCAGTACTTC
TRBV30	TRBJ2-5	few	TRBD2	CAGTSGRAGETQYF	TGTGCCGGTACTAGCGGGAGGGCCGGGGAGACCCAGTACTTC
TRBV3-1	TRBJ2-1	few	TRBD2	CASSPLSGSSYNEQFF	TGTGCCAGCAGCCCTCTTAGCGGGAGCTCCTACAATGAGCAGTTCTTC
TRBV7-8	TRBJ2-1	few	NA	CASSPVGGQMNEQFF	TGTGCCAGCAGCCCGGTGGGGGGGCAAATGAATGAGCAGTTCTTC
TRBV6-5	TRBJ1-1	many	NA	CASSYSISGLNTEAFF	TGTGCCAGCAGTTACTCGATTTCTGGGCTGAACACTGAAGCTTTCTTT
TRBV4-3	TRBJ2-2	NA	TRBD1	CASSRDRGGTGELFF	TGCGCCAGCAGCCGAGACAGGGGAGGCACCGGGGAGCTGTTTTTT